The TCR beta chain under discussion was sequenced for a study of graft-versus-host responses after intestinal transplantation. Background on the study: Multivisceral, liver-intestinal, or isolated intestinal transplants were given to recipients. Tacrolimus and steroids were given for around three years to all recipients after anti-thymocyte globulin induction. Study-wide results and caveats: GvH clones occurred in recipient marrow; some first appeared in ileum or blood. Declining HvG levels early post-transplant were linked to peak circulating GvH clone levels.

The V end lost 6 bases, the J end lost 0 bases, and 20 bases lay between the germline ends. The CDR3 has 17 residues. Germline V CDR1 and CDR2: SNHLY, FYNNEI. Sequenced by immunoSEQ multiplex PCR; TCRdb stores in-frame clones only, minus some. The table has under 30,000 clones, about 93% seen once. About this clone: Its antigen is as yet unknown.

This TCR was recovered from a human patient who received an intestinal transplant, so some T cells may come from the graft donor. Source: PBMCs, taken approximately 30 days after intestinal transplant. The gene calls are TRBV2 and TRBJ1-1; D uncertain. The CDR3 protein is CASRYTSFRGMNTEAFF. The CDR3 bases are TGTGCCAGCAGATACACGAGCTTTCGCGGAATGAACACTGAAGCTTTCTTT.